The clone carrying this T cell receptor (beta chain) was counted at least ten times. The antigen is unknown. TCRdb fed the reads into MiXCR, producing one record per CDR3 protein. The repertoire holds roughly 500,000 distinct CDR3 sequences, with about 11% as singletons. The CDR3 has 13 residues. Trimming removed 6 bases from V and 1 base from J, with 12 bases in between. Germline-derived CDR1 and CDR2 are DFQATT and SNEGSKA (reference sequence). The data stem from a study of T cell repertoires in cytomegalovirus infection. Study-wide results and caveats: The cumulative frequency of public TCR beta families distinguished individuals who carried CMV together with the relevant HLA. CMV-specific TCR beta clonotypes restricted by HLA-C were the ones dominating the ex vivo response.

V usage is TRBV20-1 and J usage is TRBJ1-1; D gene ambiguous. This clonotype was sampled from a human donor in good health (CMV status not recorded). Some clones in this sample may be carry-over from other donors' samples. The specimen was PBMCs. The CDR3 loop is CSAPGRGNTEAFF. The DNA for the CDR3 is TGCAGTGCACCGGGCCGGGGGAACACTGAAGCTTTCTTT.